Included here is one T cell receptor (beta chain) sequence, with context. These data are taken from a study of blood T cell repertoires in COVID-19. For the study at large: Acute and convalescent COVID-19 specimens originated in the United States, Italy and Spain. Sample material is recorded as cDNA or gDNA derived from T cells, B-cell-depleted T cells, or PBMCs.

One Seattle source followed patients from active infection through their disease course. The CDR3 spans 17 residues. The germline V gene has CDR1 LGHNA and CDR2 YNFKEQ. V lost 0 bases to trimming and J lost 4 bases; unmatched junction nucleotides: 10. Authors' analysis steps: Estimates of nucleated cell counts were drawn from the amplification of reference gene primers. Data came from immunoSEQ multiplex PCR; TCRdb stores just in-frame clones and leaves some out. V and J calls and clone size come straight from that table; D and trimming were deduced from the DNA. The sample lists around 130,000 clones, about 87% occurring once.

The chain uses TRBV4-2 and TRBJ2-7; 9 positions match TRBD2. The specimen sequenced was peripheral blood. This receptor was identified in a human donor with COVID-19, enrolled during active disease. The donor label of this sample is uncertain. As DNA, the CDR3 is TGTGCCAGCAGCCAAGATTCCAGCGGGGGGACAACTTACGAGCAGTACTTC. Translating it yields CASSQDSSGGTTYEQYF.